These 23 T cell receptor beta chains came from one sample sequenced in a study of patients and donors after allogeneic stem cell transplantation. TCRdb reanalysed the RT-PCR reads using MiXCR and keeps one entry per CDR3 protein. The table records approximately 250,000 distinct CDR3 sequences, roughly 14% of them present only once. Input material: blood, either unsorted or a sorted T cell fraction (not recorded which). The origin of the receptors is a human donor who was either an allogeneic HSCT recipient or a stem cell or donor lymphocyte infusion donor (not recorded which). It is not recorded whose cells these are; they may come from a transplant donor.

This clonotype was counted many times. The V and J genes are TRBV6-5 and TRBJ2-1; TRBD2 is a possible D gene (6 bases). Trimming left V 4 bases short and J 7 bases short, with 14 bases between. The germline V gene has CDR1 MNHEY and CDR2 SVGAGI. The CDR3 consists of 14 residues. DNA of the CDR3: TGTGCCAGCAGTTCCCGGGTTGGGGGGAATGAGCAGTTCTTC. Translated: CASSSRVGGNEQFF.

This clonotype was seen ten or more times. This chain joins TRBV20-1 and TRBJ2-7; 13 bases line up with TRBD2. Germline lookup yields CDR1 DFQATT and CDR2 SNEGSKA (reference sequence). V was clipped by 5 bases and J by 7 bases; unmatched bases: 11. The CDR3 has 15 amino acids. CDR3 protein: CSALLAGGQTGEQYF. For the CDR3, the DNA is TGCAGTGCTTTACTAGCGGGAGGGCAAACGGGTGAGCAGTACTTC.

This clonotype was seen a handful of times. This chain links TRBV25-1 with TRBJ1-2; D unresolved. The germline CDR1 and CDR2 sequences are MGHDK and SYGVNS. V was clipped by 10 bases and J by 0 bases, with 15 bases between them. This CDR3 spans 14 amino acids. CDR3 loop: CATFRIAANYGYTF. CDR3 DNA sequence: TGTGCCACCTTTAGGATAGCCGCTAACTATGGCTACACCTTC.

This clonotype occurred many times. V gene TRBV29-1 combines with J gene TRBJ1-4, with D possibly matching TRBD1 (5 bases). In germline, CDR1 is SQVTM, CDR2 ANQGSEA. This CDR3 spans 14 amino acids. The germline V and J ends were trimmed by 7 bases and 2 bases, with 14 bases remaining between them. The CDR3 sequence: CSASQGGTNEKLFF. In nucleotides, the CDR3 is TGCAGCGCGTCCCAGGGTGGGACTAATGAAAAACTGTTTTTT. Using reference TRBV29-1 and TRBJ1-4 for the parts outside the CDR3, the full variable domain is SAVISQKPSRDICQRGTSLTIQCQVDSQVTMMFWYRQQPGQSLTLIATANQGSEATYESGFVIDKFPISRPNLTFSTLTVSNMSPEDSSIYLCSASQGGTNEKLFFGSGTQLSVL.

The chain combines TRBV6-1 with TRBJ2-1; D gene ambiguous. V was cut by 10 bases and J by 7 bases, with 23 bases left in between. Per the germline V gene, CDR1 is MNHNS and CDR2 is SASEGT. CDR3 length equals 15 residues. CDR3 protein: CAISNGLPSGNEQFF. In nucleotides, the CDR3 is TGTGCCATCAGCAACGGGCTACCCTCCGGGAATGAGCAGTTCTTC.

This clonotype has more than one count but fewer than ten. The chain uses TRBV20-1 and TRBJ2-5, with 10 positions matching TRBD2. Germline V gene data show CDR1 as DFQATT and CDR2 as SNEGSKA (reference sequence). V lost 6 bases, J lost 3 bases, and 10 bases stayed unmatched. CDR3 length equals 15 residues. CDR3 sequence: CSALGTSVDKETQYF. CDR3 nucleotide sequence: TGCAGTGCGCTTGGGACTAGCGTGGACAAAGAGACCCAGTACTTC.

The CDR3 DNA is TGTGCCAGCAGTTACTCGAATCCAGGGTCAAACACTGAAGCTTTCTTT. Its protein product is CASSYSNPGSNTEAFF. The chain joins TRBV6-5 to TRBJ1-1; weak D call: TRBD1 (5 bases). V was shortened by 0 bases and J by 2 bases, with 13 bases between the two germline ends. In germline, CDR1 is MNHEY, CDR2 SVGAGI. This CDR3 has 16 amino acids.

This clonotype was seen ten or more times. The genes are TRBV20-1 and TRBJ1-6, with a tentative D call TRBD1 (5 bases). Trimming took 3 bases from V and 8 from J, leaving 8 bases between them. The CDR3 is made up of 12 amino acids. Germline assignment: CDR1 DFQATT and CDR2 SNEGSKA (reference sequence). The chain's CDR3 is CSARRGDSPLHF. Written as DNA, the CDR3 is TGCAGTGCTAGGAGGGGAGATTCACCCCTCCACTTT.

CDR3 loop: CASSGTGNSYEQYF. The CDR3 DNA sequence: TGTGCCAGCAGTGGGACAGGGAACTCCTACGAGCAGTACTTC. V gene TRBV25-1 combines with J gene TRBJ2-7; 8 positions agree with TRBD1. Germline trimming cut 4 bases from V and 0 bases from J; bases unmatched to any gene: 2. Looked up from germline, CDR1 is MGHDK and CDR2 is SYGVNS. This CDR3 has 14 amino acids.

This clonotype was observed at least ten times. The genes are TRBV6-1 and TRBJ1-1; D might be TRBD1 (6 bases). The CDR3 is made up of 12 amino acids. The V end lost 7 bases, the J end lost 6 bases, and 12 bases lay between the germline ends. Germline V gene sequence: CDR1 MNHNS, CDR2 SASEGT. The CDR3 DNA follows: TGTGCCAGCATGGACAGCGGCCCTGAAGCTTTCTTT. Translating gives CASMDSGPEAFF.

There are a few counts of this clonotype. The genes are TRBV7-9 and TRBJ1-5; 7 bases match TRBD1. After removal of 4 bases from V and 11 bases from J, the junction contained 14 bases not matched to a gene. The CDR3 covers 15 residues. CDR1 is SEHNR and CDR2 is FQNEAQ in the germline V gene (reference sequence). CDR3 in amino acids: CASSSTSNRGSSQHF. DNA of the CDR3: TGTGCCAGCAGCTCCACCAGTAACAGGGGTTCGTCCCAGCATTTT.

The V gene is TRBV7-8, the J gene TRBJ1-5; D is unresolved. This CDR3 region has 15 residues. V was trimmed by 5 bases and J by 6 bases, leaving 17 bases between them. The germline CDR1 and CDR2 sequences are SGHVS and FQNEAQ. CDR3 loop: CASSPRGGRGQPQHF. Here the CDR3 DNA reads TGTGCCAGCAGCCCCCGGGGAGGGAGAGGTCAGCCCCAGCATTTT. Full variable domain (missing parts from reference TRBV7-8 and TRBJ1-5): GAGVSQSPRYKVAKRGQDVALRCDPISGHVSLFWYQQALGQGPEFLTYFQNEAQLDKSGLPSDRFFAERPEGSVSTLKIQRTQQEDSAVYLCASSPRGGRGQPQHFGDGTRLSIL.

This clonotype was seen at least ten times. The chain uses TRBV5-6 and TRBJ2-5, with TRBD2 identical over 7 bases. The germline V gene has CDR1 SGHDT and CDR2 YYEEEE. This CDR3 has 15 residues. The V gene end was trimmed by 1 base and the J gene end by 2 bases; junction bases not matched to a gene: 5. The CDR3 here is CASSLLGRGQETQYF. The CDR3 DNA follows: TGTGCCAGCAGCTTGTTGGGGCGGGGGCAAGAGACCCAGTACTTC.

This clonotype was observed a handful of times. This chain uses TRBV24-1 with TRBJ1-5; TRBD1 is a possible D gene (6 bases). CDR1 is KGHDR and CDR2 is SFDVKD in the germline V gene. V lost 3 bases and J lost 6, with 17 bases in between. The CDR3 extends over 16 amino acids. The CDR3 nucleotides are TGTGCCACCAGTGATGCCGAACAGGGCCGGGGTCAGCCCCAGCATTTT. Protein product: CATSDAEQGRGQPQHF.

This clonotype came up a few times. V and J are TRBV3-1 and TRBJ2-5; 10 nucleotides align to TRBD2. The trim removed 4 bases at V and 2 bases at J, leaving 4 bases unmatched. CDR1 LGHDT and CDR2 YNNKEL come from the germline V gene (reference sequence). CDR3 length: 15 residues. The CDR3 region is CASSRASGGQETQYF. The CDR3 bases are TGTGCCAGCAGCCGAGCTAGCGGGGGTCAAGAGACCCAGTACTTC.

This clonotype showed up just a few times. The chain employs TRBV11-3 and TRBJ1-1; maybe TRBD1 (5 bases). This CDR3 has 16 residues. V was pared by 5 bases and J by 6 bases, with 22 bases between. Germline CDR1 and CDR2: SGHNT and YENEEA. The CDR3 DNA is TGTGCCAGCAGCCCGACGGGGGACCGCGGGATAGCTGAAGCTTTCTTT. Protein: CASSPTGDRGIAEAFF.

V usage is TRBV28 and J usage is TRBJ1-4; 7 nucleotides align to TRBD1. V lost 7 bases to trimming and J lost 7 bases; unmatched junction nucleotides: 9. CDR3 length equals 14 residues. Per germline, CDR1 MDHEN and CDR2 SYDVKM. In nucleotides, the CDR3 is TGTGCCAGCACTACAGGGACAGTAGCTGAAAAACTGTTTTTT. This sequence encodes CASTTGTVAEKLFF.

This chain connects TRBV5-1 to TRBJ2-5, with 9 bases aligning to TRBD1. Germline assignment: CDR1 SGHRS and CDR2 YFSETQ. The V and J ends lost 4 bases and 2 bases, in that order; junction bases with no gene match: 3. The CDR3 extends over 14 amino acids. This CDR3 is CASSAGTGQETQYF. In nucleotides, the CDR3 is TGCGCCAGCAGCGCGGGGACAGGGCAAGAGACCCAGTACTTC. Full variable domain (missing parts from reference TRBV5-1 and TRBJ2-5): KAGVTQTPRYLIKTRGQQVTLSCSPISGHRSVSWYQQTPGQGLQFLFEYFSETQRNKGNFPGRFSGRQFSNSRSEMNVSTLELGDSALYLCASSAGTGQETQYFGPGTRLLVL.

The chain couples TRBV7-2 to TRBJ1-1; 8 bases match TRBD1. With V trimmed by 5 bases and J by 5 bases, 10 bases remained unmatched. This CDR3 is built from 15 residues. CDR1 SGHTA and CDR2 FQGNSA come from the germline V gene. The CDR3: CASSRIQGARTEAFF. The CDR3 DNA reads TGTGCCAGCAGCCGAATCCAGGGGGCGCGTACTGAAGCTTTCTTT. The full variable domain, with the rest looked up from reference TRBV7-2 and TRBJ1-1, is GAGVSQSPSNKVTEKGKDVELRCDPISGHTALYWYRQSLGQGLEFLIYFQGNSAPDKSGLPSDRFSAERTGGSVSTLTIQRTQQEDSAVYLCASSRIQGARTEAFFGQGTRLTVV.

The genes are TRBV2 and TRBJ2-1; 10 bases agree with TRBD2. Trimming cost V 9 bases and J 7 bases; bases outside gene matches: 12. The germline gives CDR1 SNHLY, CDR2 FYNNEI. The CDR3 is 15 residues long. In DNA, the CDR3 is TGTGCCAGTCGATTCTCAGCGGGAGGGGGAAATGAGCAGTTCTTC. It codes for CASRFSAGGGNEQFF. Drawing the rest from reference TRBV2 and TRBJ2-1, the complete variable domain is EPEVTQTPSHQVTQMGQEVILRCVPISNHLYFYWYRQILGQKVEFLVSFYNNEISEKSEIFDDQFSVERPDGSNFTLKIRSTKLEDSAMYFCASRFSAGGGNEQFFGPGTRLTVL.

This clonotype was observed a few times. The chain employs TRBV28 and TRBJ1-6; no reliable D call. The germline V gene has CDR1 MDHEN and CDR2 SYDVKM. CDR3 length equals 17 residues. Trimming removed 4 bases from V and 4 bases from J, with 17 bases in between. In nucleotides, the CDR3 is TGTGCCAGCAGTTCGGGTGGGGAGGGTGGTTATAATTCACCCCTCCACTTT. It encodes CASSSGGEGGYNSPLHF.

The chain combines TRBV20-1 with TRBJ2-2; perhaps TRBD1 as D (5 bases). Germline CDR1 reads DFQATT; CDR2 reads SNEGSKA (reference sequence). The CDR3 sequence is 15 residues long. V lost 0 bases, J lost 4 bases, and 12 bases lay in between. CDR3 region: CSARDPNRPTGELFF. CDR3 sequence (DNA): TGCAGTGCTAGAGATCCGAACAGGCCCACCGGGGAGCTGTTTTTT.

The V call is TRBV3-1, the J call TRBJ1-2, with D tentatively TRBD1 (6 bases). CDR3 size: 12 residues. CDR1 and CDR2 (germline): LGHDT, YNNKEL (reference sequence). The V end was cut by 5 bases, the J end by 2 bases, with 6 bases between. The chain's CDR3 is CASSGGNYGYTF. CDR3 DNA sequence: TGTGCCAGCAGCGGGGGCAACTATGGCTACACCTTC.